Sequencing of this T cell receptor beta chain was carried out in a study of OX40 agonist ivuxolimab in advanced cancers. Overall study: Partial responses occurred in Three dose-escalation patients, one with hepatocellular carcinoma and two with cutaneous melanoma.

Remarks on this clone: No antigen is known for it.

Study-wide findings and caveats: Mean expanded clone counts were higher in CD8+ than CD4+ T cells. At doses 0.1 to 3.0 mg/kg, CD4+ and CD8+ clones expanded. Nonresponders included some who also had low normalized T-cell clonal expansion.

Using immunoSEQ multiplex PCR, the repertoire was profiled, and TCRdb retains in-frame clones only, with some absent. The profile shows roughly 77,000 clones, 85% to 95% of them singletons. This CDR3 has 13 residues. Trimming took off 3 bases at V and 0 bases at J, with 5 bases between the two ends. Germline values: CDR1 MNHEY, CDR2 SMNVEV (reference sequence). This sequence originates from an adult with an advanced solid tumor such as melanoma, head and neck, liver or kidney cancer. The sequencing used CD4+ or CD8+ T cells sorted from blood, collected in a trial of the OX40 agonist ivuxolimab. V and J are TRBV27 and TRBJ1-1, with D uncertain. Here the CDR3 reads CASSFSVNTEAFF. The DNA of the CDR3 is TGTGCCAGCAGTTTTTCGGTGAACACTGAAGCTTTCTTT.